This TCR beta chain was recovered during a study of prognosis after radiotherapy for stage I lung cancer (dated by TCRdb to the early 2020s). Turning to the overall study: About 20 stage I NSCLC patients were enrolled in Nanjing, China, between early 2018 and January 2019. Enrolled patients comprised some 15 with newly diagnosed primary stage I lung tumors and four to six with oligometastatic NSCLC after surgical resection of the primary tumor. Every patient was regarded as medically inoperable, because of comorbidities in approximately 12 cases and refusal of surgery in seven or eight cases. The cohort included more than 10 men and a handful of women, with a median age of around 70 years and a range of roughly 53 to 85 years. About 12 patients had adenocarcinoma and about seven had squamous cell carcinoma as the tumor histology. SBRT was delivered in 3 to 5 fractions with a biologically effective dose of at least 100 Gy, and image-guided IMRT or VMAT was used for delivery. SBRT was not combined with any concurrent therapy in any patient. After SBRT, distant metastases developed in about 20% of the 19 patients at a median of approximately 7 months, while the remaining 15 patients had no significant progression. Peripheral blood TCR beta repertoires were profiled in stage I NSCLC patients before and after stereotactic body radiotherapy, and the study then linked these repertoires to distant failure. The study took one blood sample before SBRT and one after SBRT from each of some 20 patients and sequenced all 40 or so samples. Beyond this particular receptor, the publication reports: No determination of tumor specificity was made for expanded TCR clones. Differences in TRBV and TRBJ usage frequencies by metastasis status were reportedly observed in two V genes at baseline and in roughly ten V and two J genes after SBRT. The study was limited by its small cohort and short follow-up, and the findings require independent validation. Post-SBRT Shannon entropy and its change from baseline were lower in patients who developed distant metastases; baseline Shannon entropy was not associated with metastases. A decrease in unique TCR clone counts was observed after SBRT (median around 9,800 before versus about 7,000 after; Wilcoxon paired P=0.011). None of the reported P values were adjusted for multiple comparisons.

A single count supports this clonotype. What this receptor recognizes is not known. Nothing much larger sits one base from this clone, and base qualities are not available. A lone read is weak support. Two rounds of multiplex PCR were performed to amplify the TCR beta CDR3 region from genomic DNA. In the first PCR round, primers specific to each TRBV and TRBJ gene were used, and the primer sequences were filed in Chinese patent CN105087789A. Universal primers were used in the second PCR round. The Roche High Pure PCR Template Preparation Kit was used to extract genomic DNA from the frozen PBMCs. Paired-end sequencing with 151 bp reads was performed on the libraries using an Illumina HiSeq 3000. In the paper's pipeline: CutAdapt was used to remove raw reads lacking the multiplex PCR primer sequences. Using PEAR, the high-quality paired reads were merged into contigs. TRB V, D and J gene segments were assigned to each contig with MiXCR by alignment to reference sequences. CDR3 sequences were clustered by base quality and sequence similarity to remove sequencing errors. Shannon entropy, normalized by the natural log of the productive TCR sequence number, served as the measure of diversity. Clonality was computed as one minus the ratio of Shannon entropy to the natural log of the number of unique clonotypes. Using the Youden index from ROC curves, the researchers picked the repertoire-metric cut-offs for progression-free survival, and all analyses were carried out in R 3.5.3. TCRdb handled the public reads itself, with Q25 trimming in fastp and clone calling in MiXCR, and kept productive beta chains. Rows merge per CDR3 protein into single entries with the most common DNA and genes. None of the V and J calls come from the authors' own analysis; TCRdb made them. This sample lists about 35,000 distinct CDR3 sequences; 30% to 35% were detected once. 25% to 30% of the sample is held by the ten biggest clonotypes.

All patients had node-negative disease on CT and PET/CT, and none had a history of other malignancies or had previously received chemotherapy or radiotherapy. At each of two time points, roughly 6.3 milliliters of peripheral venous blood were collected in EDTA tubes. PBMCs were isolated by Ficoll-Paque Plus density-gradient centrifugation. Right after collection, samples were kept at -80 degrees C until analysis. The germline V gene (reference sequence) provides CDR1 LNHDA and CDR2 SQIVND. V is pared back by 6 bases and J by 2 bases, with 13 bases lying between the germline termini. The CDR3, from cysteine to phenylalanine, totals 15 residues. CDR3 DNA is the only sequence kept; it has 45 bases, read in frame from the first base.

Sequencing used PBMCs, obtained before or after stereotactic body radiation therapy (not recorded which). The chain is encoded by TRBV19 joined to TRBJ2-2, with no confidently assigned D gene. The receptor was isolated from a donor older than 45 with non-small cell lung cancer. The CDR3: CASRPVSANTGELFF. The base sequence is TGTGCCAGTAGACCGGTGTCCGCTAACACCGGGGAGCTGTTTTTT.